This T cell receptor beta chain was retrieved from a study of blood T cells in healthy people across ages. A second 7 to 11 cycle PCR used barcoded and J-beta primers. MiXCR, run by TCRdb on the 5' RACE reads, gives a single entry per CDR3 protein. The sample contains 850,000 to 1,300,000 distinct CDR3 sequences, 45% of which appear only once. The CDR3 runs 13 residues. V was pared by 5 bases and J by 4 bases, with 11 bases between. Looked up from germline, CDR1 is MNHEY and CDR2 is SVGAGI. This clonotype has a handful of counts. The clonotype comes from a woman in her sixties in good health. The V gene is TRBV6-5, the J gene TRBJ1-2; D gene ambiguous. Input material: blood. CDR3 bases: TGTGCCAGCAGTCCCGACGCATTCTATGGCTACACCTTC. Translation gives CASSPDAFYGYTF.